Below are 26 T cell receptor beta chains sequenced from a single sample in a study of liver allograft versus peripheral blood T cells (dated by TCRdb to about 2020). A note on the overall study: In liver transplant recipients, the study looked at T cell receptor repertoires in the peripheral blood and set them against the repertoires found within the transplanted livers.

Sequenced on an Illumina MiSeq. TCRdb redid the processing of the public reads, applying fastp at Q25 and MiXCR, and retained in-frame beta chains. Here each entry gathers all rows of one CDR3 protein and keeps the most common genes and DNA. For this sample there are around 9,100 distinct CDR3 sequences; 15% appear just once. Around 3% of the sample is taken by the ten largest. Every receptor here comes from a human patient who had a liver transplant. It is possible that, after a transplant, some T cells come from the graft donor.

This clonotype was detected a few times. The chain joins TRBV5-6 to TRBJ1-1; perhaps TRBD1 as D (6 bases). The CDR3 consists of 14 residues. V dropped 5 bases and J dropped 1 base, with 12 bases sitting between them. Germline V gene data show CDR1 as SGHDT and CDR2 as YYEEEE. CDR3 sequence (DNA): TGTGCCAGCAGTTGGGGGGCGCGGAACACTGAAGCTTTCTTT. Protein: CASSWGARNTEAFF.

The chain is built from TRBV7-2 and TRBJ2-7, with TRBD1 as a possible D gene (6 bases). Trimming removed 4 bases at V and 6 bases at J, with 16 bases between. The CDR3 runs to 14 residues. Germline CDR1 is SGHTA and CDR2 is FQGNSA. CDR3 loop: CASSSSRGSAEQYF. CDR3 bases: TGTGCCAGCAGCTCCTCCAGGGGCTCAGCCGAGCAGTACTTC. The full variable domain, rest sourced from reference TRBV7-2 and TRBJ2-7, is GAGVSQSPSNKVTEKGKDVELRCDPISGHTALYWYRQSLGQGLEFLIYFQGNSAPDKSGLPSDRFSAERTGGSVSTLTIQRTQQEDSAVYLCASSSSRGSAEQYFGPGTRLTVT.

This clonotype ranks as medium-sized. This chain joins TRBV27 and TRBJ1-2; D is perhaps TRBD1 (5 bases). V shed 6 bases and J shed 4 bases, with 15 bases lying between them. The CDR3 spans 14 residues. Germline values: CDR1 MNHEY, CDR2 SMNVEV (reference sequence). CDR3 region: CASRGSGRFYGYTF. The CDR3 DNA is TGTGCCAGCAGAGGTTCAGGGCGGTTCTATGGCTACACCTTC.

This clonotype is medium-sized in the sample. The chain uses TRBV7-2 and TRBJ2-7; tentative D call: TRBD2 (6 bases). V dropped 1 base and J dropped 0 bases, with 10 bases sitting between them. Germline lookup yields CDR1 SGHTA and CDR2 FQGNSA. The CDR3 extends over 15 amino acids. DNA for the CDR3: TGTGCCAGCAGCTTAGAGGCGGGGAGCTCCTACGAGCAGTACTTC. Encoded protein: CASSLEAGSSYEQYF.

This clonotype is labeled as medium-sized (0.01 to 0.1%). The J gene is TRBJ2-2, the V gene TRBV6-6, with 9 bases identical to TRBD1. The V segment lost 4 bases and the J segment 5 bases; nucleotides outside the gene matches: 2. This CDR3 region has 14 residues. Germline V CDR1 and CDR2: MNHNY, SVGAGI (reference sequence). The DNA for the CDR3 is TGTGCCAGCAGTTCCGGGACAGGGACCGGGGAGCTGTTTTTT. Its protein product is CASSSGTGTGELFF.

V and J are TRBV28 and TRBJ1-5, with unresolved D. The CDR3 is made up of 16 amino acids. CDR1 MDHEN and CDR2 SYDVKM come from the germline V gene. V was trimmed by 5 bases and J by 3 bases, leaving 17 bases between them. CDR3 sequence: CASSILGEIDNQPQHF. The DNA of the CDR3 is TGTGCCAGCAGTATACTCGGAGAAATCGACAATCAGCCCCAGCATTTT.

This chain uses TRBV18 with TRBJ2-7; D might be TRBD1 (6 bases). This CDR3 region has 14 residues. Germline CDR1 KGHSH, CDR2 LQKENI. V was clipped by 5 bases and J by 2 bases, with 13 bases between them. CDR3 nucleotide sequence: TGTGCCAGCTCAACTGAACAGGGAACCTACGAGCAGTACTTC. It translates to CASSTEQGTYEQYF.

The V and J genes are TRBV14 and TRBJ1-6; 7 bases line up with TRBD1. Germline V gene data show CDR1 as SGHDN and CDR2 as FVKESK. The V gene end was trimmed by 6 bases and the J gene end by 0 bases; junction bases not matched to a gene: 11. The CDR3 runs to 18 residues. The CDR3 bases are TGTGCCAGCAGTAACCGACAGGGCATAAGCTCCTATAATTCACCCCTCCACTTT. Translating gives CASSNRQGISSYNSPLHF.

This CDR3 reads CASSLGAGRGSTEAFF. In nucleotides, the CDR3 is TGTGCCAGCAGTTTGGGGGCAGGGAGGGGTAGTACTGAAGCTTTCTTT. The rearrangement links TRBV28 to TRBJ1-1, with a tentative D call TRBD1 (6 bases). The CDR3 is 16 residues long. The germline gives CDR1 MDHEN, CDR2 SYDVKM. Trimming pared 3 bases from V and 5 bases from J, leaving 19 bases between.

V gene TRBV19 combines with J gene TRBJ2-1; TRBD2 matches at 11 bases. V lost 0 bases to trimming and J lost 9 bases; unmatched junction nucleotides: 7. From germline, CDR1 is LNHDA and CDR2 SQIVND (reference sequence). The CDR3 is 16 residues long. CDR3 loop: CASSIDLAGGAGEQFF. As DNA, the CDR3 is TGTGCCAGTAGTATAGATCTAGCGGGGGGCGCCGGTGAGCAGTTCTTC.

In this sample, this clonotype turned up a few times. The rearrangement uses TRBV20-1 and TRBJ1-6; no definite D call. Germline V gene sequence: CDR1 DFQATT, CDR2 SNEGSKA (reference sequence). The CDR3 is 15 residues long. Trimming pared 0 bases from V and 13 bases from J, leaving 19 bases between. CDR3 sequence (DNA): TGCAGTGCTAGAGATCCCGCCCCCCCCTGGGGTCCCCTCCACTTT. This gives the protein CSARDPAPPWGPLHF.

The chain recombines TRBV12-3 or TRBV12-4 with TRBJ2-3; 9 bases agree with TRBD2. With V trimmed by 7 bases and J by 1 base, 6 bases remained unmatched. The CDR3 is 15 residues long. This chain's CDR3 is CASNRLAVRTDTQYF. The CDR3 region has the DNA TGTGCCAGCAACCGACTAGCGGTGCGCACAGATACGCAGTATTTT.

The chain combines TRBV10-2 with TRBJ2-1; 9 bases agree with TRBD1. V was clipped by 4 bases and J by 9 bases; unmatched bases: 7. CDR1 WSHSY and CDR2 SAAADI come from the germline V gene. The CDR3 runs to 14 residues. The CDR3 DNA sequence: TGCGCCAGCAGTGGAAGGACAGGGGCCTTTGAGCAGTTCTTC. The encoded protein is CASSGRTGAFEQFF.

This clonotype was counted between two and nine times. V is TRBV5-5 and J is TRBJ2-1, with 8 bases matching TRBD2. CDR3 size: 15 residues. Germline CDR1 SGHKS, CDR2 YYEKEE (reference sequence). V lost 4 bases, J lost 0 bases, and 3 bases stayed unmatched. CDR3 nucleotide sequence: TGTGCCAGCAGCCCGAGCGGGAGCTCCTACAATGAGCAGTTCTTC. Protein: CASSPSGSSYNEQFF.

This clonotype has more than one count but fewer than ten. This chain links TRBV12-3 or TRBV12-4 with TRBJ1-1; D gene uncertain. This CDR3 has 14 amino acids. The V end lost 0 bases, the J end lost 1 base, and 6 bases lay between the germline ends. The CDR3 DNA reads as TGTGCCAGCAGTTTAGCCGGAGGGAACACTGAAGCTTTCTTT. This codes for CASSLAGGNTEAFF.

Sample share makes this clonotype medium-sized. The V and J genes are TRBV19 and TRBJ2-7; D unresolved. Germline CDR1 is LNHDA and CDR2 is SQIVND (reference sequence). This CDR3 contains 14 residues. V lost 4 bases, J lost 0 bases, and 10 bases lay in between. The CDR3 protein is CASSSQSSSYEQYF. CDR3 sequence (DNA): TGTGCCAGTAGTAGTCAGTCGAGCTCCTACGAGCAGTACTTC.

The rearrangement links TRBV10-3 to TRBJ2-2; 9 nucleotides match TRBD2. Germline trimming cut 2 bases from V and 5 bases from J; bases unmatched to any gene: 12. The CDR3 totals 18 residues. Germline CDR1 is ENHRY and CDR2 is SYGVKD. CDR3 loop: CAISEAGGFGGRTGELFF. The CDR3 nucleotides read TGTGCCATCAGTGAGGCGGGAGGGTTTGGCGGTAGGACCGGGGAGCTGTTTTTT.

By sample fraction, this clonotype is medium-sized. The CDR3, as DNA: TGTGCCAGTACAATGGGACCGTCCTCTGGAAACACCATATATTTT. As protein: CASTMGPSSGNTIYF. The chain couples TRBV19 to TRBJ1-3, with D maybe TRBD1 (5 bases). CDR1 is LNHDA, CDR2 SQIVND, per germline (reference sequence). Trimming stripped 7 bases from V and 0 bases from J, with 13 bases between. The CDR3 is made up of 15 amino acids.

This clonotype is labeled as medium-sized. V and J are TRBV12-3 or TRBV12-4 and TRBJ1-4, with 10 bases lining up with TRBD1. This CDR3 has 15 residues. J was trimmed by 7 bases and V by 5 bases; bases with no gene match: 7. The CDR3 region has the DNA TGTGCCAGCAGTCCTGACAGGGGGCGAGGTGAAAAACTGTTTTTT. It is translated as CASSPDRGRGEKLFF.

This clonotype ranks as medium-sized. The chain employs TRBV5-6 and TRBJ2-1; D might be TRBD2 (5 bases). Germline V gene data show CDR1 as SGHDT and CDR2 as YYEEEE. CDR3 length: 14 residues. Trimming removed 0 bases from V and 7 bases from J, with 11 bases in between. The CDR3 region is CASSLVSGENEQFF. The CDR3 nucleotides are TGTGCCAGCAGCTTGGTGTCCGGGGAGAATGAGCAGTTCTTC.

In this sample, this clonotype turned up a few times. The CDR3 sequence: CASSFEDEQFF. The CDR3 DNA follows: TGTGCCAGCAGCTTTGAGGACGAGCAGTTCTTC. V gene TRBV3-1 combines with J gene TRBJ2-1, with D unresolved. Germline CDR1 and CDR2: LGHDT and YNNKEL (reference sequence). CDR3 length equals 11 residues. V was clipped by 5 bases and J by 10 bases, with 9 bases between them.

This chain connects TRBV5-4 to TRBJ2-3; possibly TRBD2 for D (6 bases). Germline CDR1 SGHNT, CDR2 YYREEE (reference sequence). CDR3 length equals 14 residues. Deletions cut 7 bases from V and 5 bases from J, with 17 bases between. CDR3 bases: TGTGCCAGCGGTCCCTCGGGGGAGGAAGATACGCAGTATTTT. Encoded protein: CASGPSGEEDTQYF.

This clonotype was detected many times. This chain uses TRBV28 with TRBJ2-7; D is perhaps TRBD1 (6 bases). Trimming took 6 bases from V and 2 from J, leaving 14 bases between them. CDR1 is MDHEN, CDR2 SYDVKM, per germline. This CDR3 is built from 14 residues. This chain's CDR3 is CASSRPSGAYEQYF. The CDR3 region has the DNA TGTGCCAGCAGCCGTCCATCAGGGGCCTACGAGCAGTACTTC.

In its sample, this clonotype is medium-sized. The CDR3 is CASRGPIPLYEKLFF. As DNA, the CDR3 is TGTGCCAGCAGGGGGCCAATTCCTTTATATGAAAAACTGTTTTTT. The chain is built from TRBV28 and TRBJ1-4; D possibly corresponds to TRBD1 (5 bases). Germline values: CDR1 MDHEN, CDR2 SYDVKM. The ends were cut back, 6 bases at V and 6 bases at J, with 17 bases in the middle. The CDR3 spans 15 residues. Together with reference TRBV28 and TRBJ1-4, the CDR3 gives the full variable domain: DVKVTQSSRYLVKRTGEKVFLECVQDMDHENMFWYRQDPGLGLRLIYFSYDVKMKEKGDIPEGYSVSREKKERFSLILESASTNQTSMYLCASRGPIPLYEKLFFGSGTQLSVL.

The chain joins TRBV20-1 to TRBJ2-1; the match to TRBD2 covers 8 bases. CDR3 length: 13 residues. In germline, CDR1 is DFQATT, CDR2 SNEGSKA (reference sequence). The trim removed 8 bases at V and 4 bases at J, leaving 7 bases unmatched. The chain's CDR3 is CSLQTSAYNEQFF. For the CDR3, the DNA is TGCAGTCTCCAGACTAGCGCGTACAATGAGCAGTTCTTC.

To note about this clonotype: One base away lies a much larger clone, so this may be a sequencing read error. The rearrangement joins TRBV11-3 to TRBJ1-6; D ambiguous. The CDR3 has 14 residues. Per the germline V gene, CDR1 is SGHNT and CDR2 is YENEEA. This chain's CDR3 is CASSSDGRNSPFHF. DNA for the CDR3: TGTGCCAGCAGCTCCGACGGGCGTAATTCACCCTTCCACTTT.